This record looks at one TCR beta chain sequence and its context. The data originate from a study of blood T cell repertoires in COVID-19. As for the study in general: Material from acute and convalescent COVID-19 was sourced from the United States, Italy and Spain. T cells, B-cell-depleted T cells, or PBMCs supplied cDNA or gDNA.

Original handling: From reference gene primer amplification, estimates of nucleated cell counts were derived. Only in-frame clones appear in the TCRdb table, and some are missing; sequencing was by immunoSEQ multiplex PCR. V and J calls and clone size are given by that table; D and trimming were obtained from the DNA. The profile shows fewer than 130,000 clones, 69% of them singletons. The clonotype was recovered from a man older than 75 with acute or convalescent COVID-19. Sequencing used peripheral blood.

Here the CDR3 DNA reads TGTGCCAGCAGTTGGGACAATACCGGCGAGCAGTACTTC. Protein sequence: CASSWDNTGEQYF. This sequence joins TRBV12-3 or TRBV12-4 and TRBJ2-7; tentative D call: TRBD1 (6 bases). V was cut by 4 bases and J by 6 bases, with 13 bases left in between. This CDR3 is built from 13 residues.